Listed here is a single TCR beta chain. The antigen remains undetermined. Trimming left V 3 bases short and J 4 bases short, with 13 bases between. CDR1 is MNHNY, CDR2 SVGAGI, per germline (reference sequence). The CDR3 contains 14 residues. Profiling relied on immunoSEQ multiplex PCR, and the TCRdb table lists in-frame clones only, not all of them. Of 84,000 or so clones in the sample, roughly 88% were seen once. This sample was included in a study of OX40 agonist ivuxolimab in advanced cancers. At the level of the study: The group had a mean age of around 60 years, ranged from roughly 20 to 80, and was 80% to 90% male.

Patients were ruled out by autoimmune disease history or systemic immunosuppression. Study observations and caveats: The mean number of expanded clones was higher in CD8+ T cells than in CD4+.

The chain recombines TRBV6-6 with TRBJ2-7, with D tentatively TRBD2 (6 bases). This receptor was obtained from an adult with an advanced solid tumor such as melanoma, head and neck, liver or kidney cancer. The input for sequencing was CD4+ or CD8+ T cells sorted from blood, taken in a trial of the OX40 agonist ivuxolimab. The CDR3 region has the DNA TGTGCCAGCAGTTATCCTCCGGGGGAATACGAGCAGTACTTC. The encoded protein is CASSYPPGEYEQYF.